This T cell receptor beta chain was captured by sequencing in a study of blood T cell repertoires in COVID-19. Study information: Sites across the United States, Italy and Spain contributed samples from acute and convalescent COVID-19. Sample material is recorded as cDNA or gDNA derived from T cells, B-cell-depleted T cells, or PBMCs.

The CDR3 loop spans 17 amino acids. Trimming cost V 0 bases and J 3 bases; bases outside gene matches: 1. Germline assignment: CDR1 SGDLS and CDR2 YYNGEE. Measured with immunoSEQ multiplex PCR; TCRdb has only the in-frame clones, and not every one. The sample shows under 200,000 clones, 82% of them seen only once. This sequence originates from a woman aged 55-70 years with acute COVID-19. This chain uses TRBV9 with TRBJ2-3, with 16 nucleotides matching TRBD2. What was sequenced was PBMCs or T cells enriched from blood (not recorded which). Written as DNA, the CDR3 is TGTGCCAGCAGCGTAGAGGGACTAGCGGGAGGGACAGATACGCAGTATTTT. Translating it yields CASSVEGLAGGTDTQYF. The complete variable domain, with remaining parts taken from reference TRBV9 and TRBJ2-3, reads DSGVTQTPKHLITATGQRVTLRCSPRSGDLSVYWYQQSLDQGLQFLIQYYNGEERAKGNILERFSAQQFPDLHSELNLSSLELGDSALYFCASSVEGLAGGTDTQYFGPGTRLTVL.